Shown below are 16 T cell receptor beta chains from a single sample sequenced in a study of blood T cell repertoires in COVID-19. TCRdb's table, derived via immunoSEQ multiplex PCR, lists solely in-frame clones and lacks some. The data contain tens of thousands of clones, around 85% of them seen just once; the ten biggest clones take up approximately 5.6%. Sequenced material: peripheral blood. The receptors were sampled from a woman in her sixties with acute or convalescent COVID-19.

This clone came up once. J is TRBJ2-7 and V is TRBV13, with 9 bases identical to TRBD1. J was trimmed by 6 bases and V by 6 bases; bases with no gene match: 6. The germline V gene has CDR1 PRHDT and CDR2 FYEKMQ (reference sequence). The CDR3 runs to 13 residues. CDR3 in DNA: TGTGCCAGCAGTCGGGACAGGGAGGCCGAGCAGTACTTC. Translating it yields CASSRDREAEQYF.

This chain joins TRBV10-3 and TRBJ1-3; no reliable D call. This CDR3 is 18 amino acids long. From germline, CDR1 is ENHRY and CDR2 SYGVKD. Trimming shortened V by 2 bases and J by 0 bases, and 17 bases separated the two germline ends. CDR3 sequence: CAISEDLGVRSSGNTIYF. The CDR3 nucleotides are TGTGCCATCAGTGAGGACCTCGGGGTCAGGTCCTCTGGAAACACCATATATTTT.

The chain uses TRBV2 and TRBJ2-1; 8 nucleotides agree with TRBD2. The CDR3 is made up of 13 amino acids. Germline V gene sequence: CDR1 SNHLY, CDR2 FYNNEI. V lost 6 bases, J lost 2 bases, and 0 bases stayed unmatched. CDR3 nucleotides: TGTGCCAGCAGCGGGGGGGCCTACAATGAGCAGTTCTTC. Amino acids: CASSGGAYNEQFF.

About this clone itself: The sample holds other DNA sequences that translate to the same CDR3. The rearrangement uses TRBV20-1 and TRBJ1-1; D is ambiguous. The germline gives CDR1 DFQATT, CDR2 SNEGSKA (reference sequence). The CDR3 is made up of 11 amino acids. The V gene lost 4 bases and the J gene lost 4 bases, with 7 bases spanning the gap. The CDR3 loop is CSATRGTEAFF. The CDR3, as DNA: TGCAGTGCTACAAGAGGCACTGAAGCTTTCTTT.

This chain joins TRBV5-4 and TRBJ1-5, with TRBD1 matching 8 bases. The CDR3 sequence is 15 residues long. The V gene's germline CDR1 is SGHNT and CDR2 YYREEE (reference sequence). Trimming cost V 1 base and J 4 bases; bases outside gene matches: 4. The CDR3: CASSLQGAFNQPQHF. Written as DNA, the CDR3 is TGTGCCAGCAGCTTGCAGGGGGCCTTTAATCAGCCCCAGCATTTT.

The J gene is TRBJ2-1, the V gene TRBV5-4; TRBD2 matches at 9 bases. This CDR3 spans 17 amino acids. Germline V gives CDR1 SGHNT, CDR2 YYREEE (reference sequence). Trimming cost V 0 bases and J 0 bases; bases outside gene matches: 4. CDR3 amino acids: CASSLGFSGSSYNEQFF. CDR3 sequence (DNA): TGTGCCAGCAGCTTGGGGTTTAGCGGGAGCTCCTACAATGAGCAGTTCTTC.

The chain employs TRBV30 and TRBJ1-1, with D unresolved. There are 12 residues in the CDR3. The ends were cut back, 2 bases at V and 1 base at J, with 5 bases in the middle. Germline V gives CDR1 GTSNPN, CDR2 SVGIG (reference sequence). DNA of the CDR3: TGTGCCTGGAGTCAAGCGAACACTGAAGCTTTCTTT. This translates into CAWSQANTEAFF.

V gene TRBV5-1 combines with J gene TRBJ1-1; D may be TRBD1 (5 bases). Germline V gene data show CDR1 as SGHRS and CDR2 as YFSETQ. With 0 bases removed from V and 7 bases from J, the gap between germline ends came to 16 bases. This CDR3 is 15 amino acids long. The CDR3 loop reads CASSLEGRVADEAFF. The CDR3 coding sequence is TGCGCCAGCAGCTTGGAGGGCAGGGTGGCTGATGAAGCTTTCTTT.

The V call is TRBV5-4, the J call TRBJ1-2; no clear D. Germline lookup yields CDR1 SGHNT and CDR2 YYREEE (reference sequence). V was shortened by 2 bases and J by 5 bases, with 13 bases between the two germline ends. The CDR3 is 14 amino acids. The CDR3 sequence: CASSFFSTEYGYTF. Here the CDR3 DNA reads TGTGCCAGCAGCTTTTTTTCAACAGAGTATGGCTACACCTTC.

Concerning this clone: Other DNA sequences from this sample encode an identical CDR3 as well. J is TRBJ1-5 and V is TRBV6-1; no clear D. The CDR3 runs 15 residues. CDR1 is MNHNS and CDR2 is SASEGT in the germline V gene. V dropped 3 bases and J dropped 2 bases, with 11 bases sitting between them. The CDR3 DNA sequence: TGTGCCAGCAGTGAGGGTCGGGTAGGCAATCAGCCCCAGCATTTT. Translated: CASSEGRVGNQPQHF.

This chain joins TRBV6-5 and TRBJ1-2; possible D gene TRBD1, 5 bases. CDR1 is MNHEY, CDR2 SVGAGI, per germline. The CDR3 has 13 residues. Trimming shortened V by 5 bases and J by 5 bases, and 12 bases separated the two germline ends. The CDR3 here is CASSPGGGYGYTF. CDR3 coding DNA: TGTGCCAGCAGTCCGGGGGGTGGTTATGGCTACACCTTC.

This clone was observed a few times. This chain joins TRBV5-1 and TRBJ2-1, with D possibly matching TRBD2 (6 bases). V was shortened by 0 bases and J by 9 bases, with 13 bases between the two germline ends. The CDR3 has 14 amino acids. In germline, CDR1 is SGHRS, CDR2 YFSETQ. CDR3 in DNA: TGCGCCAGCAGCTTGGACGTGGGGGGAGTTGAGCAGTTCTTC. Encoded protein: CASSLDVGGVEQFF.

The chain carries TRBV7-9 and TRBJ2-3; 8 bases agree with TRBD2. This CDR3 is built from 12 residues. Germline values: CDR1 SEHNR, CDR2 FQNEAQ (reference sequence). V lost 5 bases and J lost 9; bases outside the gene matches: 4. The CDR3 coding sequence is TGTGCCAGCAGCCTACTAGCGGTAACGCAGTATTTT. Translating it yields CASSLLAVTQYF.

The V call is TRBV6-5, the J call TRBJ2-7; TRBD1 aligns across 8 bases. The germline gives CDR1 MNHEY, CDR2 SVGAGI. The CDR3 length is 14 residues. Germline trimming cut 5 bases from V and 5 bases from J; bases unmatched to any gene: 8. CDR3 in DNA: TGTGCCAGCAGTCAGAGACAGGGGTGGAACGAGCAGTACTTC. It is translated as CASSQRQGWNEQYF.

DNA for the CDR3: TGTGCCAGCAGCTTGATCGGGAACGAGCAGTACTTC. Its protein product is CASSLIGNEQYF. V is TRBV5-8 and J is TRBJ2-7; perhaps TRBD2 as D (5 bases). Trimming stripped 1 base from V and 5 bases from J, with 7 bases between. Germline CDR1 SGHTS, CDR2 YDEGEE. The CDR3 runs 12 residues.

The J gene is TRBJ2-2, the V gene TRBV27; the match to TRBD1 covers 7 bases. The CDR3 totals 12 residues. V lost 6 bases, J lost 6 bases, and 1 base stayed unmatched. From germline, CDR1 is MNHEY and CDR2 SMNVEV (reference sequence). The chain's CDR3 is CASRQGSGELFF. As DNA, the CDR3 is TGTGCCAGCAGACAGGGGTCCGGGGAGCTGTTTTTT.